The 13 T cell receptor beta chains listed next were all sequenced from one sample in a study of cytotoxic CD8 clonotypes in ibrutinib-treated CLL listed by TCRdb under 2021. Per the publication, the time point label means: approximately 2 years on ibrutinib. The library relied on the immunoSEQ multiplex PCR assay. TCRdb provides this immuneACCESS table in a form limited to in-frame rearrangements. Some clones are lacking; in checked studies, under half of them reflect an unresolved V gene, and why the rest are absent is not known. The sample data list roughly 110,000 clones, and approximately 58% of these were observed just once. The leading ten clones occupy 37% of the sample. Sequenced here: PBMCs, sampled after 24 months of ibrutinib treatment. These TCRs come from a human donor with chronic lymphocytic leukemia.

This clone was counted a few times. The chain is built from TRBV7-2 and TRBJ1-5; TRBD1 aligns across 8 bases. With 7 bases clipped from V and 5 bases from J, the junction kept 1 base outside the gene matches. CDR1 and CDR2 from the germline V gene are SGHTA and FQGNSA. The CDR3 sequence is 12 residues long. The DNA for the CDR3 is TGTGCCAGCAACAGGGGGGATCAGCCCCAGCATTTT. This codes for CASNRGDQPQHF. Filled out from reference TRBV7-2 and TRBJ1-5, the complete variable domain reads GAGVSQSPSNKVTEKGKDVELRCDPISGHTALYWYRQSLGQGLEFLIYFQGNSAPDKSGLPSDRFSAERTGGSVSTLTIQRTQQEDSAVYLCASNRGDQPQHFGDGTRLSIL.

V and J are TRBV13 and TRBJ1-1; TRBD1 agrees at 7 bases. Trimming removed 5 bases from V and 6 bases from J; junction bases left unmatched: 12. Germline CDR1 PRHDT, CDR2 FYEKMQ (reference sequence). CDR3 size: 15 residues. In DNA form, the CDR3 reads TGTGCCAGCAGCGCCCACATGGAGGGGGCAGCTGAAGCTTTCTTT. Its protein product is CASSAHMEGAAEAFF.

The rearrangement links TRBV19 to TRBJ1-1; D might be TRBD1 (5 bases). Germline V CDR1 and CDR2: LNHDA, SQIVND (reference sequence). The CDR3 is 13 amino acids. The V and J ends lost 7 bases and 5 bases respectively, with 14 bases between them. This CDR3 is CASTQGMGTEAFF. The CDR3 bases are TGTGCCAGTACCCAGGGAATGGGGACTGAAGCTTTCTTT.

The chain links TRBV19 to TRBJ1-5; 7 nucleotides line up with TRBD1. The CDR3 runs to 14 residues. V lost 4 bases to trimming and J lost 4 bases; unmatched junction nucleotides: 4. The germline CDR1 and CDR2 sequences are LNHDA and SQIVND (reference sequence). CDR3 region: CASSSQGGNQPQHF. The DNA of the CDR3 is TGTGCCAGTAGTAGCCAGGGGGGAAATCAGCCCCAGCATTTT.

This chain joins TRBV9 and TRBJ1-5; 8 bases match TRBD1. Trimming removed 3 bases from V and 6 bases from J; junction bases left unmatched: 5. This CDR3 comprises 14 residues. Per germline, CDR1 SGDLS and CDR2 YYNGEE. The CDR3 spells CASSAQGASQPQHF. CDR3 nucleotide sequence: TGTGCCAGCAGCGCCCAGGGGGCCAGTCAGCCCCAGCATTTT.

This chain joins TRBV30 and TRBJ2-5; 7 positions agree with TRBD1. Germline-derived CDR1 and CDR2 are GTSNPN and SVGIG (reference sequence). The CDR3 is 15 amino acids. The ends lost 2 bases at V and 5 bases at J; junction bases unmatched: 11. Written as DNA, the CDR3 is TGTGCCTGGAGTTCGTGGACAGGACCCGGGGAGACCCAGTACTTC. Its protein is CAWSSWTGPGETQYF.

The chain joins TRBV25-1 to TRBJ1-1; D is unclear. The germline V and J ends were trimmed by 6 bases and 1 base, with 6 bases remaining between them. Germline V lookup: CDR1 MGHDK, CDR2 SYGVNS. The CDR3 consists of 12 residues. CDR3 nucleotide sequence: TGTGCCAGCAGGGAGGGGAACACTGAAGCTTTCTTT. Its translation: CASREGNTEAFF.

This chain links TRBV6-4 with TRBJ2-1; 8 bases match TRBD1. V shed 5 bases and J 8 bases; nucleotides not matched to a gene: 8. The CDR3 consists of 14 residues. Germline V lookup: CDR1 MRHNA, CDR2 SNTAGT. The CDR3 protein is CASSPGQESHEQFF. The CDR3 bases are TGTGCCAGCAGTCCGGGACAGGAATCGCATGAGCAGTTCTTC.

This clone was observed once. The chain couples TRBV20-1 to TRBJ2-3; D possibly corresponds to TRBD1 (6 bases). The germline V gene encodes CDR1 DFQATT and CDR2 SNEGSKA (reference sequence). The CDR3 totals 11 residues. The CDR3 loop reads CTIQQGDTQYF. For the CDR3, the DNA is TGCACCATACAACAGGGAGATACGCAGTATTTT.

The chain combines TRBV5-1 with TRBJ2-1; TRBD2 is a possible D gene (6 bases). This CDR3 contains 14 residues. V was clipped by 6 bases and J by 7 bases, with 17 bases between them. Germline CDR1 reads SGHRS; CDR2 reads YFSETQ. CDR3 in amino acids: CASMEPSSGNEQFF. CDR3 in DNA: TGCGCCAGCATGGAGCCCAGTAGCGGAAATGAGCAGTTCTTC. Supplemented by reference TRBV5-1 and TRBJ2-1, the full variable domain reads KAGVTQTPRYLIKTRGQQVTLSCSPISGHRSVSWYQQTPGQGLQFLFEYFSETQRNKGNFPGRFSGRQFSNSRSEMNVSTLELGDSALYLCASMEPSSGNEQFFGPGTRLTVL.

This chain connects TRBV10-1 to TRBJ1-6; no reliable D call. The germline CDR1 and CDR2 sequences are WNHNN and SYGVQD (reference sequence). The CDR3 loop spans 14 amino acids. V gave up 5 bases and J gave up 1 base, with 6 bases separating them. CDR3 DNA sequence: TGCGCCAGCAGTTTGGAGTCCTATAATTCACCCCTCCACTTT. Its translation: CASSLESYNSPLHF.

The chain combines TRBV30 with TRBJ2-2, with D perhaps TRBD1 (6 bases). V was pared by 1 base and J by 6 bases, with 9 bases between. CDR3 length equals 13 residues. Germline V lookup: CDR1 GTSNPN, CDR2 SVGIG (reference sequence). DNA for the CDR3: TGTGCCTGGAGTGAATGGACAGCCGGGGAGCTGTTTTTT. This encodes CAWSEWTAGELFF.

The sample holds many counts of this clone. The CDR3 DNA is TGTGCCAGCAGCTTAGTAACAGGGATTTCGGAGCAGTACTTC. Its protein is CASSLVTGISEQYF. The chain employs TRBV7-2 and TRBJ2-7, with D maybe TRBD1 (6 bases). Germline assignment: CDR1 SGHTA and CDR2 FQGNSA. Trimming shortened V by 1 base and J by 7 bases, and 14 bases separated the two germline ends. The CDR3 has 14 residues.